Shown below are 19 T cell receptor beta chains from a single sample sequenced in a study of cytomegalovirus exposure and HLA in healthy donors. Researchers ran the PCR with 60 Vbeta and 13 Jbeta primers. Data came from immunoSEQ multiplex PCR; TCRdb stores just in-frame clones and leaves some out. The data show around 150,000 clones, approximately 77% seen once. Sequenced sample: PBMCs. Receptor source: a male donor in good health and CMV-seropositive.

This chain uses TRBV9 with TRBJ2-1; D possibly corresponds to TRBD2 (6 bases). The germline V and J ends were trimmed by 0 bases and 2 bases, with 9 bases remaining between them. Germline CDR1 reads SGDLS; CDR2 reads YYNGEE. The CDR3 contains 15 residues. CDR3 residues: CASSVGSGAYNEQFF. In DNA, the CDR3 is TGTGCCAGCAGCGTAGGATCGGGGGCCTACAATGAGCAGTTCTTC.

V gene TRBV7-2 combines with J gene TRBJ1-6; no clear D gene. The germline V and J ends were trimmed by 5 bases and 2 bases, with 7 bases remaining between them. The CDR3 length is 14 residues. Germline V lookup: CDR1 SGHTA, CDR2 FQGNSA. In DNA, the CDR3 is TGTGCCAGCAGCCCACTGGCCTATAATTCACCCCTCCACTTT. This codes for CASSPLAYNSPLHF. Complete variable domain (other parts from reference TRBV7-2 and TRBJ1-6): GAGVSQSPSNKVTEKGKDVELRCDPISGHTALYWYRQSLGQGLEFLIYFQGNSAPDKSGLPSDRFSAERTGGSVSTLTIQRTQQEDSAVYLCASSPLAYNSPLHFGNGTRLTVT.

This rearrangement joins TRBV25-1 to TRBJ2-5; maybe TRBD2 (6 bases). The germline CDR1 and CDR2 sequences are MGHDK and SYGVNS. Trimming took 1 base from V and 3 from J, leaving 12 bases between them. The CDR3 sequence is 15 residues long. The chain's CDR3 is CASSEFVAGKETQYF. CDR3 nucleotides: TGTGCCAGCAGTGAATTTGTGGCGGGGAAAGAGACCCAGTACTTC.

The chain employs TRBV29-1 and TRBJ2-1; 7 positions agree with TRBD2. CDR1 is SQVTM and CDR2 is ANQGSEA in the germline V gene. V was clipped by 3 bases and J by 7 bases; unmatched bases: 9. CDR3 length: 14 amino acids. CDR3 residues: CSVEGGSGLNEQFF. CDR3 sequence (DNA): TGCAGCGTTGAGGGGGGGTCTGGGTTGAATGAGCAGTTCTTC.

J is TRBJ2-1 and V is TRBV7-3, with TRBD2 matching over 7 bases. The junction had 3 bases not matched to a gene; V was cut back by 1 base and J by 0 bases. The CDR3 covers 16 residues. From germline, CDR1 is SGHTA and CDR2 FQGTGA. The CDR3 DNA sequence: TGTGCCAGCAGCTTAAAAGCGGGGAGCTCCTACAATGAGCAGTTCTTC. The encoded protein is CASSLKAGSSYNEQFF. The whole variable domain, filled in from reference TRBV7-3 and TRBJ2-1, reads GAGVSQTPSNKVTEKGKYVELRCDPISGHTALYWYRQSLGQGPEFLIYFQGTGAADDSGLPNDRFFAVRPEGSVSTLKIQRTERGDSAVYLCASSLKAGSSYNEQFFGPGTRLTVL.

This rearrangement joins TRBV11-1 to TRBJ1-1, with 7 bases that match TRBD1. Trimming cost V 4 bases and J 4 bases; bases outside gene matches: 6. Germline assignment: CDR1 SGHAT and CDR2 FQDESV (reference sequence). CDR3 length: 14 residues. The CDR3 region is CASSSGQYSTEAFF. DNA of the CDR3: TGTGCCAGCAGCTCGGGACAGTATAGCACTGAAGCTTTCTTT.

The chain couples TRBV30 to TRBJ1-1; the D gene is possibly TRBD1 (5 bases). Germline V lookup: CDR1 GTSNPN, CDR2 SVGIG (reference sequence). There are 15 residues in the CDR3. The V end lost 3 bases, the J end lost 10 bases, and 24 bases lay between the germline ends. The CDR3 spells CAWRKPDSSKFVAFF. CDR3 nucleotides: TGTGCCTGGAGGAAACCCGACAGTTCCAAGTTCGTAGCTTTCTTT.

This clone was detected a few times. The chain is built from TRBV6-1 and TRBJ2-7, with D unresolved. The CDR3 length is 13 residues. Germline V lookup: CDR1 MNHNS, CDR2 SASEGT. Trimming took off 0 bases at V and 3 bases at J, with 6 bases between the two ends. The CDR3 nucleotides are TGTGCCAGCAGTGAAGCGCTATACTACGAGCAGTACTTC. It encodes CASSEALYYEQYF.

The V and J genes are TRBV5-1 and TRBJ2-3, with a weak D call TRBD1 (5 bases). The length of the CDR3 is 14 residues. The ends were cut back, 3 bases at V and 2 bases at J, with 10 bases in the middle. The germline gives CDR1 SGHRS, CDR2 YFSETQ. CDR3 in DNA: TGCGCCAGCAGCTCGACAGATCCCACAGATACGCAGTATTTT. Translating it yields CASSSTDPTDTQYF.

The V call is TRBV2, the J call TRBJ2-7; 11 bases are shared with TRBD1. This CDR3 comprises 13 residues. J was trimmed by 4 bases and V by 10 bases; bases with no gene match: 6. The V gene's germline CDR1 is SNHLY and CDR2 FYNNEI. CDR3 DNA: TGTGCCATCCCGGGACAGGGGGATTACGAGCAGTACTTC. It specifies CAIPGQGDYEQYF.

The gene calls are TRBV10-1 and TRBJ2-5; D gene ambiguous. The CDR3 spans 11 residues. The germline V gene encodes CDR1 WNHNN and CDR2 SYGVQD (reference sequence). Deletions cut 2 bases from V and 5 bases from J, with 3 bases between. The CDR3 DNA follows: TGCGCCAGCAGTGAGGGCGAGACCCAGTACTTC. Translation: CASSEGETQYF.

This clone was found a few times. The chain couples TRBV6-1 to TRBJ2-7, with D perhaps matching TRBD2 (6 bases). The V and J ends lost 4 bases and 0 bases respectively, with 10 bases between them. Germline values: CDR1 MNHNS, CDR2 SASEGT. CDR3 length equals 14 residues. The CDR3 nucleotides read TGTGCCAGCAGTGGGGGGGACGGCTCCTACGAGCAGTACTTC. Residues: CASSGGDGSYEQYF.

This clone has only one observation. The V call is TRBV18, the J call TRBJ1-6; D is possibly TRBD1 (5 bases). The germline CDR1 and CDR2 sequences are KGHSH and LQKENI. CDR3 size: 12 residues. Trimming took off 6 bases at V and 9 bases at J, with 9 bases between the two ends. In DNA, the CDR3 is TGTGCCAGCTCCCCAGGGCGTTCACCCCTCCACTTT. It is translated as CASSPGRSPLHF.

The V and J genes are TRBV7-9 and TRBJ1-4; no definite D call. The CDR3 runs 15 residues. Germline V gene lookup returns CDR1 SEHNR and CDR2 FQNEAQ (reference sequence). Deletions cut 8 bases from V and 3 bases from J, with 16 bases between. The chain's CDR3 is CASAQRALANEKLFF. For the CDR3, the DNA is TGTGCCAGCGCGCAGAGGGCGTTGGCTAATGAAAAACTGTTTTTT.

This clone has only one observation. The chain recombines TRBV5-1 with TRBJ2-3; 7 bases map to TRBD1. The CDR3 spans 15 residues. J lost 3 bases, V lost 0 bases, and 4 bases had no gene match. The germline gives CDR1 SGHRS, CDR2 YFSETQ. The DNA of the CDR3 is TGCGCCAGCAGCTTGGAGGTCAGGGGGACAGATACGCAGTATTTT. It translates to CASSLEVRGTDTQYF.

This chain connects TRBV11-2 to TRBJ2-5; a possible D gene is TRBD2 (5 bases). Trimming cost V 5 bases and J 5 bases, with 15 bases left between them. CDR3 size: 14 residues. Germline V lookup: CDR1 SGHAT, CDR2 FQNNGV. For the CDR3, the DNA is TGTGCCAGCAGCCCATGGGCTAGGAGGGAGACCCAGTACTTC. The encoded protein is CASSPWARRETQYF.

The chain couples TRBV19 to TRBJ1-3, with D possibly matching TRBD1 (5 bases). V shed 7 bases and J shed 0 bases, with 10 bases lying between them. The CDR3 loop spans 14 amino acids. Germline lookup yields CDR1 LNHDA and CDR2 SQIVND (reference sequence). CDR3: CASKRDYSGNTIYF. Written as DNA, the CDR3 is TGTGCCAGTAAGCGGGACTACTCTGGAAACACCATATATTTT.

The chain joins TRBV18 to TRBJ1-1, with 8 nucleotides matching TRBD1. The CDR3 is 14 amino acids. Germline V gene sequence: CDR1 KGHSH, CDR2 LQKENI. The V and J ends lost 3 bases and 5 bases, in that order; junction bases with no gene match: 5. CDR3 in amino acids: CASSPQGARTEAFF. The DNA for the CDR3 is TGTGCCAGCTCACCCCAGGGGGCGAGGACTGAAGCTTTCTTT.

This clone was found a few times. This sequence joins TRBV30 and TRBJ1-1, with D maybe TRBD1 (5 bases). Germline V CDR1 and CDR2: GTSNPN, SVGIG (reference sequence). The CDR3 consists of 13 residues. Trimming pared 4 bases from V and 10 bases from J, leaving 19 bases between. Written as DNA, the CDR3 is TGTGCCTGGAAGATTGTAATGGGACTACGAGCTTTCTTT. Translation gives CAWKIVMGLRAFF.